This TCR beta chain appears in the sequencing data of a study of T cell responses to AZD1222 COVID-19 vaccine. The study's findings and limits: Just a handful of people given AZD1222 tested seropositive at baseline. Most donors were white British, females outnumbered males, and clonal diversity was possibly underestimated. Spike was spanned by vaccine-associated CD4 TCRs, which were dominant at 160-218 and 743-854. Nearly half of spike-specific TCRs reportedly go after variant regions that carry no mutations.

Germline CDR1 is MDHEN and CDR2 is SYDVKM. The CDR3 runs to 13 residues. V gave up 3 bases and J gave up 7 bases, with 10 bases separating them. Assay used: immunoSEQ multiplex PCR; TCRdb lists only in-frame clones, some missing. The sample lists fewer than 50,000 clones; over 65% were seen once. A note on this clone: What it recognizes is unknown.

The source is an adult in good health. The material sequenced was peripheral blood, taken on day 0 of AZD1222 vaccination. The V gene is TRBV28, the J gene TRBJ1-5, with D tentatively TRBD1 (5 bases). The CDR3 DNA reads TGTGCCAGCAGTTTGCAGGGCGACCAGCCCCAGCATTTT. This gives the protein CASSLQGDQPQHF.